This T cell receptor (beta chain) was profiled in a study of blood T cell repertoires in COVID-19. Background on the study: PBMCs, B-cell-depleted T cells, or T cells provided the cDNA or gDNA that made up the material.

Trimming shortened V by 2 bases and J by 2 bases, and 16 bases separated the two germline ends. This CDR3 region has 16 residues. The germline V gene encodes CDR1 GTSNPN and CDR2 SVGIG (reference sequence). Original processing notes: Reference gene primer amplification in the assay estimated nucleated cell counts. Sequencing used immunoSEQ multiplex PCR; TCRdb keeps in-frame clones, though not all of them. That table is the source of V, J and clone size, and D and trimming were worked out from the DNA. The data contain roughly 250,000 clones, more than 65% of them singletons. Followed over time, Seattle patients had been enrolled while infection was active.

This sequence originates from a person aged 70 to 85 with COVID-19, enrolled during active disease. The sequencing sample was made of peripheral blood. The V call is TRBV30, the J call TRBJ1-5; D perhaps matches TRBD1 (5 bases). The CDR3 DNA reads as TGTGCCTGGAGTCCGCAGCGGGGCTTGGGCAATCAGCCCCAGCATTTT. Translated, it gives CAWSPQRGLGNQPQHF.